These 4 T cell receptor beta chains share one sample of origin, sequenced in a study of OX40 agonist ivuxolimab in advanced cancers. The method was immunoSEQ multiplex PCR; TCRdb's version includes in-frame clones alone and lacks a portion of them. The sample has about 71,000 clones, less than 85% seen once. The sequences come from CD4+ or CD8+ T cells sorted from blood, collected in a trial of the OX40 agonist ivuxolimab. The receptors here all came from an adult with an advanced solid tumor such as melanoma, head and neck, liver or kidney cancer.

This clone was seen more than once but under ten times. The chain combines TRBV18 with TRBJ2-1; 7 bases line up with TRBD1. V lost 5 bases and J lost 8; bases outside the gene matches: 12. Germline lookup yields CDR1 KGHSH and CDR2 LQKENI. The CDR3 has 15 residues. CDR3 region: CASSSLTGLMDEQFF. For the CDR3, the DNA is TGTGCCAGCTCATCCTTGACAGGGTTGATGGATGAGCAGTTCTTC.

Of note for this clone: Other DNA sequences from this sample encode an identical CDR3 as well. The chain is built from TRBV5-1 and TRBJ1-5, with TRBD1 matching 7 bases. The junction had 3 bases not matched to a gene; V was cut back by 4 bases and J by 2 bases. CDR3 length: 14 residues. In germline, CDR1 is SGHRS, CDR2 YFSETQ. CDR3 loop: CASSTGQGNQPQHF. The CDR3 region has the DNA TGCGCCAGCAGCACTGGACAGGGCAATCAGCCCCAGCATTTT.

The V call is TRBV5-1, the J call TRBJ2-7; D is perhaps TRBD2 (6 bases). This CDR3 region has 14 residues. Per germline, CDR1 SGHRS and CDR2 YFSETQ. Trimming removed 0 bases from V and 3 bases from J, with 10 bases in between. The CDR3 sequence is CASSLVADLYEQYF. The CDR3 nucleotides are TGCGCCAGCAGCTTGGTAGCGGATCTCTACGAGCAGTACTTC.

The chain couples TRBV21-1 to TRBJ1-5; the table's TRBD1 call for D was not verified on the DNA. TRBV21-1 is marked as a pseudogene. CDR3 length: 13 amino acids. The CDR3 here is CASRRGLVWPQHF. CDR3 nucleotide sequence: TGTGCCAGCAGAAGGGGGCTTGTGTGGCCCCAGCATTTT.